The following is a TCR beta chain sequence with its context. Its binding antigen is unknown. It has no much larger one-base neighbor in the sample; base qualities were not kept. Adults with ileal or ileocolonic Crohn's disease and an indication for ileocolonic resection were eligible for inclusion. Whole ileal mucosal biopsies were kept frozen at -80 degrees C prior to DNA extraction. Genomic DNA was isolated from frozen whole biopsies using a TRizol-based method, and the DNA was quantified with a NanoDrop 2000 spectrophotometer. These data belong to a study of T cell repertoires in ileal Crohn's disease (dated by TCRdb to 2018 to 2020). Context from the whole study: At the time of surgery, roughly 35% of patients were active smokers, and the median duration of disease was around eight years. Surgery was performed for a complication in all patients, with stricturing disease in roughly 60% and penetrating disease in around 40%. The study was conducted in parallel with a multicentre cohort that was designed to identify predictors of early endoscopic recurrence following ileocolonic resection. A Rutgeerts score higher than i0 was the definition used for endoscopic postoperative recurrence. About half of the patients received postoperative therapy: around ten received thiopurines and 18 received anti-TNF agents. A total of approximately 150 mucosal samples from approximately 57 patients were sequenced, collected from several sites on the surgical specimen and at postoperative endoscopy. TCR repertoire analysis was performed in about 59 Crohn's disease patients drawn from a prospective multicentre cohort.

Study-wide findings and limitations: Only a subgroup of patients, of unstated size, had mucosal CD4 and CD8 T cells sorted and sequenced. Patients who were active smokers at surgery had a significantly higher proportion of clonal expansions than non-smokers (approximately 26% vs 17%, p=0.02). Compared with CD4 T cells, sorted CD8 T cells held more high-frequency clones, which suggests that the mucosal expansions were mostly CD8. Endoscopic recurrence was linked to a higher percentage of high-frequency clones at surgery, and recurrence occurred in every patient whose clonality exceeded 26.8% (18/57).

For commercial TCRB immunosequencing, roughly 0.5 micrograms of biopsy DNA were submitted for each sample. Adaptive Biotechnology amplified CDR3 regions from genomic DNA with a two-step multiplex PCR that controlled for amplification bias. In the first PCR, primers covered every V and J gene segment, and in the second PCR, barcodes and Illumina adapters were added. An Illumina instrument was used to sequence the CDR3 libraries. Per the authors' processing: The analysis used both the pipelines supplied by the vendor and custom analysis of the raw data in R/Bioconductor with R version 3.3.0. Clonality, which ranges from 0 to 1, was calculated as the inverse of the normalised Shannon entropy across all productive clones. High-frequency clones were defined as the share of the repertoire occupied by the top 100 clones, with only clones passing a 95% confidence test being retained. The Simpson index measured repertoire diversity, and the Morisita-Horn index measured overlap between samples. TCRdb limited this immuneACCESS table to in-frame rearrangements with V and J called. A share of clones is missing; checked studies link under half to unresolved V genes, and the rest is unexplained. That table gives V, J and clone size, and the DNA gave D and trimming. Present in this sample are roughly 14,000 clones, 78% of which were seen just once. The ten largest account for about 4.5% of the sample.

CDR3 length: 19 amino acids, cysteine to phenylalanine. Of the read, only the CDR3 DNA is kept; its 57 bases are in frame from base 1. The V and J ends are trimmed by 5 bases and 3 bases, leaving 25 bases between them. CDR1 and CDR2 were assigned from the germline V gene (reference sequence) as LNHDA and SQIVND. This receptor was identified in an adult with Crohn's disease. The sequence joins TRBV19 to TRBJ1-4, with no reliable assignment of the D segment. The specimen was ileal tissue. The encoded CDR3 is CASSPHIGEALRSNEKLFF. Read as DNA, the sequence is TGTGCCAGTAGTCCTCACATCGGGGAAGCGTTACGCTCTAATGAAAAACTGTTTTTT.